This TCR beta chain was captured by sequencing in a study of technical replicates of blood from a handful of donors. The CDR3 consists of 15 residues. The V gene end was trimmed by 4 bases and the J gene end by 0 bases; junction bases not matched to a gene: 6. In germline, CDR1 is SGDLS, CDR2 YYNGEE. Generated by immunoSEQ multiplex PCR, the TCRdb table keeps only in-frame clones and is missing some. The sample contains about 68,000 clones, 95% to 98% of which appear only once. The chain uses TRBV9 and TRBJ1-2, with 7 bases lining up with TRBD1. Sequences were obtained from T cells isolated from PBMCs. The TCR originated in a human donor in good health. Here the CDR3 DNA reads TGTGCCAGCAGCCGCTCAGGGGGGACTAACTATGGCTACACCTTC. Translation gives CASSRSGGTNYGYTF.